This entry lists 18 T cell receptor beta chains sequenced from one sample in a study of OX40 agonist ivuxolimab in advanced cancers. Assay used: immunoSEQ multiplex PCR; TCRdb lists only in-frame clones, some missing. The sample shows tens of thousands of clones, about 85% of them seen only once. Sequencing was performed on CD4+ or CD8+ T cells sorted from blood, taken in a trial of the OX40 agonist ivuxolimab. Receptors were obtained from an adult with an advanced solid tumor such as melanoma, head and neck, liver or kidney cancer.

The chain has TRBV28 and TRBJ2-4, with 7 bases aligning to TRBD1. This CDR3 comprises 12 residues. The germline V gene encodes CDR1 MDHEN and CDR2 SYDVKM. V dropped 10 bases and J dropped 3; count of bases not matched to a gene: 3. CDR3 DNA sequence: TGTGCCACCAGACAGGGCAAAAACATTCAGTACTTC. It is translated as CATRQGKNIQYF.

The chain joins TRBV5-1 to TRBJ2-3; D not certain. The germline V gene encodes CDR1 SGHRS and CDR2 YFSETQ. V lost 4 bases, J lost 0 bases, and 12 bases lay in between. The CDR3 spans 15 residues. CDR3 nucleotides: TGCGCCAGCAGCCCGGCGGTAGTCAGCACAGATACGCAGTATTTT. Translated: CASSPAVVSTDTQYF.

The chain is built from TRBV25-1 and TRBJ2-7, with a weak D call TRBD1 (6 bases). V lost 1 base to trimming and J lost 3 bases, with 10 bases between them. Looked up from germline, CDR1 is MGHDK and CDR2 is SYGVNS. This CDR3 is 14 amino acids long. The CDR3 sequence is CASSESQGRYEQYF. In DNA form, the CDR3 reads TGTGCCAGCAGTGAATCCCAGGGGCGCTACGAGCAGTACTTC.

This rearrangement joins TRBV28 to TRBJ2-1; D gene unclear. V was cut by 10 bases and J by 0 bases, with 13 bases left in between. CDR3 length equals 14 residues. From germline, CDR1 is MDHEN and CDR2 SYDVKM. The CDR3 DNA follows: TGTGCCACCGACACAGTGAGCTCCTACAATGAGCAGTTCTTC. Residues: CATDTVSSYNEQFF. Filled out from reference TRBV28 and TRBJ2-1, the complete variable domain reads DVKVTQSSRYLVKRTGEKVFLECVQDMDHENMFWYRQDPGLGLRLIYFSYDVKMKEKGDIPEGYSVSREKKERFSLILESASTNQTSMYLCATDTVSSYNEQFFGPGTRLTVL.

A note on this clone: Other DNA sequences in the sample encode the same CDR3. This chain connects TRBV5-4 to TRBJ2-3; 10 positions match TRBD2. This CDR3 spans 14 amino acids. CDR1 and CDR2 from the germline V gene are SGHNT and YYREEE (reference sequence). Trimming at V came to 4 bases and at J to 5 bases, leaving 4 bases not matched to a gene. In nucleotides, the CDR3 is TGTGCCAGCAGCGATCAGCGGGAGGGAGATACGCAGTATTTT. Amino acid sequence: CASSDQREGDTQYF.

In this sample, this clone turned up once. The chain joins TRBV6-6 to TRBJ2-3; no firm D call. The V end was cut by 7 bases, the J end by 0 bases, with 11 bases between. Per the germline V gene, CDR1 is MNHNY and CDR2 is SVGAGI (reference sequence). CDR3 length equals 14 residues. CDR3 in DNA: TGTGCCAGCACCAGGTCCTCTAGCACAGATACGCAGTATTTT. Its protein product is CASTRSSSTDTQYF.

This chain uses TRBV5-1 with TRBJ2-1, with D perhaps matching TRBD1 (5 bases). V lost 0 bases and J 7 bases, leaving 11 bases between the germline ends. Germline V gene lookup returns CDR1 SGHRS and CDR2 YFSETQ. This CDR3 is 14 amino acids long. CDR3 sequence (DNA): TGCGCCAGCAGCTTGGGAGTAGCAGGGAATGAGCAGTTCTTC. Its translation: CASSLGVAGNEQFF.

This chain connects TRBV19 to TRBJ1-3; D not resolved. There are 16 residues in the CDR3. Germline V gene lookup returns CDR1 LNHDA and CDR2 SQIVND (reference sequence). V was cut by 3 bases and J by 0 bases, with 12 bases left in between. The CDR3 bases are TGTGCCAGTAGTATCCGACTGAGCTCCTCTGGAAACACCATATATTTT. Translation gives CASSIRLSSSGNTIYF.

This clone has a handful of counts. The chain employs TRBV7-2 and TRBJ2-2; D is uncertain. The CDR3 consists of 13 residues. Germline V gene lookup returns CDR1 SGHTA and CDR2 FQGNSA. Trimming removed 6 bases from V and 6 bases from J, with 11 bases in between. This CDR3 is CASRPYNPGELFF. DNA of the CDR3: TGTGCCAGCAGACCCTACAATCCCGGGGAGCTGTTTTTT.

The genes are TRBV5-4 and TRBJ2-2; D gene ambiguous. CDR3 size: 14 residues. CDR1 is SGHNT and CDR2 is YYREEE in the germline V gene (reference sequence). V gave up 0 bases and J gave up 2 bases, with 5 bases separating them. The CDR3 DNA is TGTGCCAGCAGCTTGGAATTCAACACCGGGGAGCTGTTTTTT. It is translated as CASSLEFNTGELFF.

V gene TRBV28 combines with J gene TRBJ2-3, with TRBD1 matching 7 bases. CDR1 is MDHEN and CDR2 is SYDVKM in the germline V gene. The CDR3 has 16 residues. Trimming took 4 bases from V and 5 from J; bases not matched to a gene: 12. The chain's CDR3 is CASSSPGTAKGDTQYF. The CDR3 bases are TGTGCCAGCAGTTCCCCCGGGACAGCGAAGGGAGATACGCAGTATTTT.

The chain links TRBV30 to TRBJ2-4; D is perhaps TRBD2 (5 bases). Germline CDR1 GTSNPN, CDR2 SVGIG (reference sequence). The CDR3 has 15 residues. V shed 2 bases and J shed 3 bases, with 14 bases lying between them. CDR3 DNA: TGTGCCTGGAGTACGGGGAATGGGAACAAAAACATTCAGTACTTC. Its protein is CAWSTGNGNKNIQYF.

The rearrangement uses TRBV7-2 and TRBJ2-5; 7 positions agree with TRBD1. In germline, CDR1 is SGHTA, CDR2 FQGNSA. After removal of 4 bases from V and 2 bases from J, the junction contained 7 bases not matched to a gene. CDR3 length: 15 residues. DNA of the CDR3: TGTGCCAGCAGCTACGACAGGGCGGTACAAGAGACCCAGTACTTC. Protein: CASSYDRAVQETQYF.

V usage is TRBV5-6 and J usage is TRBJ1-3; the D gene is possibly TRBD1 (5 bases). The V gene lost 4 bases and the J gene lost 3 bases, with 17 bases spanning the gap. The germline V gene has CDR1 SGHDT and CDR2 YYEEEE. The CDR3 runs 16 residues. CDR3 nucleotide sequence: TGTGCCAGCAGCCAACCCCAGGGATTAGATGGAAACACCATATATTTT. This gives the protein CASSQPQGLDGNTIYF.

The chain employs TRBV5-6 and TRBJ1-2; no firm D call. Germline V gene data show CDR1 as SGHDT and CDR2 as YYEEEE. CDR3 length: 12 amino acids. Trimming stripped 4 bases from V and 7 bases from J, with 11 bases between. CDR3 in amino acids: CASSLPLGGYTF. CDR3 coding DNA: TGTGCCAGCAGCCTTCCTCTTGGTGGCTACACCTTC.

The chain is built from TRBV6-5 and TRBJ2-6, with D possibly matching TRBD1 (6 bases). Trimming pared 6 bases from V and 2 bases from J, leaving 11 bases between. Germline values: CDR1 MNHEY, CDR2 SVGAGI. CDR3 length: 15 amino acids. The CDR3 here is CASRFTGTGANVLTF. CDR3 nucleotide sequence: TGTGCCAGCAGATTTACAGGGACTGGGGCCAACGTCCTGACTTTC.

This clone was seen a handful of times. The chain combines TRBV7-3 with TRBJ2-1; the D is unclear. The germline CDR1 and CDR2 sequences are SGHTA and FQGTGA. The CDR3 loop spans 13 amino acids. Trimming removed 5 bases at V and 6 bases at J, with 11 bases between. CDR3 loop: CASSGGRSNEQFF. CDR3 DNA sequence: TGTGCCAGCAGCGGTGGACGGTCCAATGAGCAGTTCTTC. Supplemented by reference TRBV7-3 and TRBJ2-1, the full variable domain reads GAGVSQTPSNKVTEKGKYVELRCDPISGHTALYWYRQSLGQGPEFLIYFQGTGAADDSGLPNDRFFAVRPEGSVSTLKIQRTERGDSAVYLCASSGGRSNEQFFGPGTRLTVL.

The rearrangement links TRBV11-2 to TRBJ2-2; D gene uncertain. The germline CDR1 and CDR2 sequences are SGHAT and FQNNGV. The CDR3 has 15 residues. V was clipped by 3 bases and J by 7 bases, with 15 bases between them. The CDR3, as DNA: TGTGCCAGCAGCTTCCCCTTATGGGTCGGCGGGGAGCTGTTTTTT. This encodes CASSFPLWVGGELFF.